This TCR beta chain was profiled in a study of low-dose radiotherapy and immunotherapy resistance in tumors. The time point denotes: before trial treatment. Eligibility criteria specified advanced solid malignancies devoid of tumor-infiltrating lymphocytes. Germline values: CDR1 MDHEN, CDR2 SYDVKM. Trimming took 5 bases from V and 6 from J, leaving 8 bases between them. The CDR3 consists of 11 residues. This clonotype showed up many times. TCRs were put through 20 PCR cycles of amplification with Phusion. A constant-region primer and the V-primer adapter served as the primer pair. MiXCR, run by TCRdb on the reads, gives a single entry per CDR3 protein. The sample shows fewer than 60,000 distinct CDR3 sequences, about 12% of them seen only once.

Sequences were derived from PBMCs, sampled before treatment. The J gene is TRBJ2-7, the V gene TRBV28; D remains ambiguous. This sequence was found in a female donor with ovarian cancer. The CDR3 region is CASSVVSEQYF. The CDR3 nucleotides read TGTGCCAGCAGTGTGGTGTCCGAGCAGTACTTC.